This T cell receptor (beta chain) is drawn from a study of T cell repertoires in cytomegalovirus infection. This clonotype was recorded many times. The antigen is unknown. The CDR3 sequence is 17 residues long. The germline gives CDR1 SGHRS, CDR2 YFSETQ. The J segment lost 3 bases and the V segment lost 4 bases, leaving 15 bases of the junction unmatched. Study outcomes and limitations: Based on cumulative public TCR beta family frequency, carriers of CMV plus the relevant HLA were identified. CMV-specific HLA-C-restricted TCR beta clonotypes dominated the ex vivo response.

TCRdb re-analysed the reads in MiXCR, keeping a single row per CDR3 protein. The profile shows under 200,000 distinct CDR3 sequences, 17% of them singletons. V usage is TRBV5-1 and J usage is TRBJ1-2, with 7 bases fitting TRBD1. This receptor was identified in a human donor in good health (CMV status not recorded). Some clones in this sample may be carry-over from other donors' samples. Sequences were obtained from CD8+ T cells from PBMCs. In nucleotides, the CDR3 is TGCGCCAGCAGCCCCAGGGGATTACAGGGGTTAGACTATGGCTACACCTTC. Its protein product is CASSPRGLQGLDYGYTF. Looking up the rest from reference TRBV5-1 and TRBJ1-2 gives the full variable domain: KAGVTQTPRYLIKTRGQQVTLSCSPISGHRSVSWYQQTPGQGLQFLFEYFSETQRNKGNFPGRFSGRQFSNSRSEMNVSTLELGDSALYLCASSPRGLQGLDYGYTFGSGTRLTVV.